This paragraph reports one T cell receptor beta chain. The CDR3 covers 15 residues. CDR1 is MNHEY, CDR2 SVGAGI, per germline. The V gene end was trimmed by 7 bases and the J gene end by 6 bases; junction bases not matched to a gene: 10. The record originates from a study of blood T cell repertoires in COVID-19. Clones were read by immunoSEQ multiplex PCR, and TCRdb kept only the in-frame ones, dropping some. The table lists 300,000 to 350,000 clones, approximately 88% of them singletons. The gene calls are TRBV6-5 and TRBJ2-1, with 9 bases lining up with TRBD1. Sequenced input: PBMCs or T cells enriched from blood (not recorded which). The clonotype was recovered from a young man who had recovered from COVID-19. The CDR3 here is CASNQPGQGTNEQFF. The DNA for the CDR3 is TGTGCCAGCAATCAACCGGGACAGGGCACCAATGAGCAGTTCTTC.